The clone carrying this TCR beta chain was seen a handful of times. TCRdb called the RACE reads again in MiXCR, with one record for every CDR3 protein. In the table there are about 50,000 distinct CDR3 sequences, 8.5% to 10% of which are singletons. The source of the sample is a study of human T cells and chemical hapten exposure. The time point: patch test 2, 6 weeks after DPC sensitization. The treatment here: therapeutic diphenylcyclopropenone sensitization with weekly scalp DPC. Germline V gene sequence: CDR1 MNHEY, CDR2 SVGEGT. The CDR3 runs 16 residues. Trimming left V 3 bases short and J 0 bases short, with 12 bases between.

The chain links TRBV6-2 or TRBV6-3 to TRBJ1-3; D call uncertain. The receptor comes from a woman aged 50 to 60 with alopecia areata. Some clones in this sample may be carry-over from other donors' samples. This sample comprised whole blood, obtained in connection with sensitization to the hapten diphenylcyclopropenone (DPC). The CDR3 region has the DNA TGTGCCAGCAGTTATAGTCGGCCGAGCTCTGGAAACACCATATATTTT. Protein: CASSYSRPSSGNTIYF.